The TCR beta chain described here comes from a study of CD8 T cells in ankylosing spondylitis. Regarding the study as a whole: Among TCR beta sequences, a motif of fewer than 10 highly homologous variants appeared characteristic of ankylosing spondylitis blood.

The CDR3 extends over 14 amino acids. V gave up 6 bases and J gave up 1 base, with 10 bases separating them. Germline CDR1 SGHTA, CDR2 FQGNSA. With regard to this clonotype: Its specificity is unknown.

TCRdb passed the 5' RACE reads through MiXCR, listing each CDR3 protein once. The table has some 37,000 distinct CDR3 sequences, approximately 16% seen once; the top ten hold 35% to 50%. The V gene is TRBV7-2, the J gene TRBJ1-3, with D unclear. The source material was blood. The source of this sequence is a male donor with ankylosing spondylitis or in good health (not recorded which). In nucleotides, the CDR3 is TGTGCCAGCAGTCCAGTAGTTTCTGGAAACACCATATATTTT. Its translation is CASSPVVSGNTIYF.